The present entry profiles one T cell receptor beta chain with its context. Assay: immunoSEQ multiplex PCR; the TCRdb copy retains only in-frame clones and omits some. Of more than 110,000 clones listed, 65% to 85% are singletons. The record originates from a study of blood T cell repertoires in COVID-19. The CDR3 loop spans 16 amino acids. In germline, CDR1 is LNHDA, CDR2 SQIVND (reference sequence). Trimming removed 1 base at V and 8 bases at J, with 18 bases between. The rearrangement uses TRBV19 and TRBJ1-5, with D uncertain. Sample: peripheral blood. The receptor was isolated from a woman aged 55-69 years with acute or convalescent COVID-19. The DNA for the CDR3 is TGTGCCAGTAGTATAGGAGTAGCGGAGAGGGAAAAGCCCCAGCATTTT. Translating gives CASSIGVAEREKPQHF.